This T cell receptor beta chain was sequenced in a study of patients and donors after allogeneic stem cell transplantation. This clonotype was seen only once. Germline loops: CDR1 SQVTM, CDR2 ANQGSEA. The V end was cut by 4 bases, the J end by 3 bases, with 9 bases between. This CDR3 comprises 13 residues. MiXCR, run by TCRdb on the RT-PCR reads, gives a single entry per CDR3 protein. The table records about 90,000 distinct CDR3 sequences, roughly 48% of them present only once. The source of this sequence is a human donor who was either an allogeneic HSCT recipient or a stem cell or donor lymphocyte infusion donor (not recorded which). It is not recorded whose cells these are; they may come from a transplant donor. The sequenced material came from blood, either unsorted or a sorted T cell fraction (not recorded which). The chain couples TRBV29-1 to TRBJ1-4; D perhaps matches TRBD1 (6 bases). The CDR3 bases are TGCAGCGTTGTGGACAGCCCTAATGAAAAACTGTTTTTT. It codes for CSVVDSPNEKLFF. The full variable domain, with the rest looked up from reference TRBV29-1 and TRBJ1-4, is SAVISQKPSRDICQRGTSLTIQCQVDSQVTMMFWYRQQPGQSLTLIATANQGSEATYESGFVIDKFPISRPNLTFSTLTVSNMSPEDSSIYLCSVVDSPNEKLFFGSGTQLSVL.